This TCR beta chain comes out of a study of CD8 T cells in Susac syndrome. This CDR3 has 15 amino acids. Trimming took 4 bases from V and 5 from J, leaving 17 bases between them. Germline CDR1 is SGHAT and CDR2 is FQNNGV. cDNA came from approximately 0.5 to 1 ug RNA primed by random hexamers. TCRdb re-analysed the immunoSEQ multiplex PCR reads in MiXCR, keeping a single row per CDR3 protein. The repertoire holds about 140,000 distinct CDR3 sequences, with about 95% as singletons. V and J are TRBV11-2 and TRBJ2-5; D may match TRBD1 or TRBD2 (5 bases each). The origin of this receptor is a human donor with multiple sclerosis. Specimen: CD4+ T cells from PBMCs. In DNA form, the CDR3 reads TGTGCCAGCAGCTCTGACGGTGACAGAGGGGAGACCCAGTACTTC. It specifies CASSSDGDRGETQYF.